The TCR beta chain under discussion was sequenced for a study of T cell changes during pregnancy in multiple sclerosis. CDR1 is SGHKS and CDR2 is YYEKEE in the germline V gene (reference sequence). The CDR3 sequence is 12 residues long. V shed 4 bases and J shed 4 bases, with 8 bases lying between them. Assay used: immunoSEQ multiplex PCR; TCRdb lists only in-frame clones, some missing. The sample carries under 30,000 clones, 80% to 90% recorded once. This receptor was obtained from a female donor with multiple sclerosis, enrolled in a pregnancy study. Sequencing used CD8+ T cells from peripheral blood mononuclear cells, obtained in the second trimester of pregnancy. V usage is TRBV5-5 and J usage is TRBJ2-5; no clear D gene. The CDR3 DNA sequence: TGTGCCAGCAGCCCGAACGGAGAGACCCAGTACTTC. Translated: CASSPNGETQYF.